These 8 T cell receptor beta chains originate from one sample sequenced in a study of long-term antiretroviral therapy in people with HIV (dated by TCRdb to between 2021 and 2022). The immunoSEQ hsTCRB v3.0 assay was used at survey level resolution to sequence the TRB variable region. This is the immuneACCESS table as TCRdb keeps it, with only in-frame sequences that have V and J called. A part of the clones is gone; compared with another copy, unresolved V genes explain less than half, and the rest is unexplained. The sample contains about 14,000 clones, approximately 91% of them found a single time. 9.5% to 13% of the sample is taken by the ten largest. The specimen comprised unsorted PBMCs, sampled 6.2 years after starting antiretroviral therapy. The receptors were sampled from a man aged 35 to 55 with HIV.

CDR3 sequence: CASVSGITYEQYF. The CDR3 nucleotides are TGTGCCAGCGTGAGCGGGATCACCTACGAGCAGTACTTC. The rearrangement joins TRBV7-2 to TRBJ2-7; 7 bases are a match to TRBD2. CDR3 length: 13 amino acids. Germline CDR1 and CDR2: SGHTA and FQGNSA. The J segment lost 2 bases and the V segment lost 8 bases, leaving 6 bases of the junction unmatched.

This clone was detected only a few times. This chain connects TRBV4-1 to TRBJ2-1, with 9 bases identical to TRBD2. Germline V lookup: CDR1 MGHRA, CDR2 YSYEKL. With 4 bases clipped from V and 9 bases from J, the junction kept 13 bases outside the gene matches. The CDR3 sequence is 16 residues long. The CDR3 region has the DNA TGCGCCAGCAGCCCCAATAGCGGGAGTGCTGTGGGTGAGCAGTTCTTC. Its protein product is CASSPNSGSAVGEQFF.

The rearrangement joins TRBV29-1 to TRBJ1-1, with 7 bases identical to TRBD1. V lost 5 bases, J lost 11 bases, and 14 bases stayed unmatched. This CDR3 contains 13 residues. Germline V lookup: CDR1 SQVTM, CDR2 ANQGSEA. Here the CDR3 reads CSVSGTVDSGAFF. DNA of the CDR3: TGCAGCGTTTCCGGGACAGTTGATTCGGGGGCTTTCTTT.

The V call is TRBV28, the J call TRBJ1-2, with no clear D. The germline V and J ends were trimmed by 6 bases and 8 bases, with 10 bases remaining between them. In germline, CDR1 is MDHEN, CDR2 SYDVKM. CDR3 length: 11 residues. The CDR3 DNA sequence: TGTGCCAGCAGAGCAGCCGCCGGCTACACCTTC. Translating gives CASRAAAGYTF.

This clone occurred a few times. The rearrangement joins TRBV15 to TRBJ1-4; D might be TRBD1 (6 bases). The germline V gene encodes CDR1 LNHNV and CDR2 YYDKDF (reference sequence). CDR3 length: 14 amino acids. Trimming shortened V by 2 bases and J by 7 bases, and 11 bases separated the two germline ends. CDR3 DNA sequence: TGTGCCACCAGCAGATCAGGGACAACTGAAAAACTGTTTTTT. Its translation: CATSRSGTTEKLFF. Using reference TRBV15 and TRBJ1-4 for the parts outside the CDR3, the full variable domain is DAMVIQNPRYQVTQFGKPVTLSCSQTLNHNVMYWYQQKSSQAPKLLFHYYDKDFNNEADTPDNFQSRRPNTSFCFLDIRSPGLGDTAMYLCATSRSGTTEKLFFGSGTQLSVL.

A few counts support this clone. This chain connects TRBV7-9 to TRBJ2-1, with 7 bases that match TRBD2. From germline, CDR1 is SEHNR and CDR2 FQNEAQ (reference sequence). J gave up 0 bases and V 5 bases, and 10 bases lay outside the gene matches. The CDR3 totals 17 residues. CDR3 nucleotides: TGTGCCAGCAGCAGGGGAGCGAGCGGGATCTCCTACAATGAGCAGTTCTTC. Its translation is CASSRGASGISYNEQFF.

The chain has TRBV19 and TRBJ2-1; unclear D gene. The ends were cut back, 2 bases at V and 10 bases at J, with 12 bases in the middle. The CDR3 contains 13 residues. CDR1 LNHDA and CDR2 SQIVND come from the germline V gene (reference sequence). CDR3 sequence reads: CASSIPERVEQFF. CDR3 DNA: TGTGCCAGTAGTATACCCGAGCGAGTCGAGCAGTTCTTC.

This clone appeared a few times. The chain joins TRBV11-2 to TRBJ1-1; no reliable D call. With 4 bases removed from V and 1 base from J, the gap between germline ends came to 13 bases. Germline V CDR1 and CDR2: SGHAT, FQNNGV. This CDR3 comprises 15 residues. The CDR3 DNA follows: TGTGCCAGCAGCTCCCCCCTTGCAGCGAACACTGAAGCTTTCTTT. It yields the protein CASSSPLAANTEAFF.